The 21 T cell receptor beta chains in this list originate from one sample, sequenced in a study of T cells in pancreatic ductal adenocarcinoma. Sequenced by immunoSEQ multiplex PCR; TCRdb stores in-frame clones only, minus some. The sample lists about 100,000 clones; about 96% were seen once. The selected patients with pancreatic ductal adenocarcinoma had surgery but no neoadjuvant therapy. The sequencing sample was made of PBMCs. The receptor source for this set is a human donor with pancreatic ductal adenocarcinoma.

The chain employs TRBV6-1 and TRBJ1-1; D may be TRBD1 (5 bases). There are 15 residues in the CDR3. Germline V lookup: CDR1 MNHNS, CDR2 SASEGT. V was cut by 2 bases and J by 3 bases, with 13 bases left in between. The CDR3 region is CASSEQGGGHTEAFF. In DNA form, the CDR3 reads TGTGCCAGCAGTGAACAGGGTGGAGGGCACACTGAAGCTTTCTTT.

This rearrangement joins TRBV4-3 to TRBJ2-7; 9 bases are a match to TRBD2. Losses at the gene ends were 0 bases for V and 5 bases for J; bases not matched to a gene: 11. This CDR3 comprises 17 residues. From germline, CDR1 is LGHNA and CDR2 YSLEER. CDR3 DNA: TGCGCCAGCAGCCAAGACATGGCTAGCGGGATAAGCCACGAGCAGTACTTC. Translation: CASSQDMASGISHEQYF.

This chain joins TRBV11-3 and TRBJ2-5; 9 bases align to TRBD1. V lost 5 bases to trimming and J lost 4 bases; unmatched junction nucleotides: 5. Germline loops: CDR1 SGHNT, CDR2 YENEEA. This CDR3 contains 14 residues. The CDR3 sequence is CASSRDRVGETQYF. In DNA form, the CDR3 reads TGTGCCAGCAGCCGGGACAGGGTAGGAGAGACCCAGTACTTC.

The table lists this clone with a few counts. The chain joins TRBV11-2 to TRBJ2-7; TRBD1 aligns across 9 bases. This CDR3 is built from 14 residues. The germline V gene encodes CDR1 SGHAT and CDR2 FQNNGV. With 4 bases clipped from V and 6 bases from J, the junction kept 7 bases outside the gene matches. The CDR3 DNA sequence: TGTGCCAGCAGCTCCCGACAGGGGGGCCTCGAGCAGTACTTC. It encodes CASSSRQGGLEQYF.

The J gene is TRBJ2-1, the V gene TRBV27; D remains unclear. Trimming shortened V by 3 bases and J by 3 bases, and 6 bases separated the two germline ends. The CDR3 is made up of 13 amino acids. The germline V gene encodes CDR1 MNHEY and CDR2 SMNVEV (reference sequence). The CDR3 here is CASSFQNYNEQFF. The CDR3 bases are TGTGCCAGCAGTTTTCAGAACTACAATGAGCAGTTCTTC.

The chain employs TRBV5-1 and TRBJ2-5; D unresolved. V lost 3 bases to trimming and J lost 7 bases, with 16 bases between them. The CDR3 spans 14 residues. Germline-derived CDR1 and CDR2 are SGHRS and YFSETQ. The CDR3 loop reads CASSSTPQVGTQYF. In nucleotides, the CDR3 is TGCGCCAGCAGCTCCACCCCGCAGGTCGGGACCCAGTACTTC. The variable domain in full, completed from reference TRBV5-1 and TRBJ2-5, reads KAGVTQTPRYLIKTRGQQVTLSCSPISGHRSVSWYQQTPGQGLQFLFEYFSETQRNKGNFPGRFSGRQFSNSRSEMNVSTLELGDSALYLCASSSTPQVGTQYFGPGTRLLVL.

The chain has TRBV18 and TRBJ2-7; 7 bases align to TRBD1. With V trimmed by 2 bases and J by 6 bases, 1 base remained unmatched. Germline CDR1 and CDR2: KGHSH and LQKENI. The CDR3 contains 12 residues. The CDR3 bases are TGTGCCAGCTCACCAGGGACAGTCGAGCAGTACTTC. This encodes CASSPGTVEQYF.

The J gene is TRBJ2-5, the V gene TRBV18, with D tentatively TRBD1 (7 bases). Trimming shortened V by 3 bases and J by 0 bases, and 17 bases separated the two germline ends. The CDR3 is made up of 17 amino acids. Germline V gives CDR1 KGHSH, CDR2 LQKENI. As DNA, the CDR3 is TGTGCCAGCTCACCGGGGGGCGACAGGGCGAACCAAGAGACCCAGTACTTC. Its protein product is CASSPGGDRANQETQYF.

This chain uses TRBV5-4 with TRBJ2-2; D not certain. V shed 1 base and J shed 2 bases, with 9 bases lying between them. CDR1 is SGHNT, CDR2 YYREEE, per germline (reference sequence). The CDR3 extends over 15 amino acids. CDR3 sequence: CASSLFAANTGELFF. The DNA of the CDR3 is TGTGCCAGCAGCTTGTTTGCGGCTAACACCGGGGAGCTGTTTTTT.

The V call is TRBV28, the J call TRBJ2-3; TRBD2 aligns across 7 bases. The CDR3 runs 15 residues. Trimming removed 6 bases from V and 0 bases from J; junction bases left unmatched: 6. Germline CDR1 is MDHEN and CDR2 is SYDVKM. The CDR3, as DNA: TGTGCCAGCAGCTTAAGCGGGGCTAGCACAGATACGCAGTATTTT. This codes for CASSLSGASTDTQYF.

This rearrangement joins TRBV9 to TRBJ1-1; 9 bases align to TRBD1. Germline trimming cut 4 bases from V and 5 bases from J; bases unmatched to any gene: 9. CDR1 and CDR2 from the germline V gene are SGDLS and YYNGEE. The CDR3 extends over 15 amino acids. The CDR3 sequence is CASSIGTGLGTEAFF. The CDR3 DNA is TGTGCCAGCAGCATCGGGACAGGGCTAGGAACTGAAGCTTTCTTT. Drawing the rest from reference TRBV9 and TRBJ1-1, the complete variable domain is DSGVTQTPKHLITATGQRVTLRCSPRSGDLSVYWYQQSLDQGLQFLIQYYNGEERAKGNILERFSAQQFPDLHSELNLSSLELGDSALYFCASSIGTGLGTEAFFGQGTRLTVV.

The rearrangement uses TRBV2 and TRBJ2-7; D perhaps matches TRBD1 (5 bases). The germline V and J ends were trimmed by 3 bases and 1 base, with 10 bases remaining between them. Germline assignment: CDR1 SNHLY and CDR2 FYNNEI. The length of the CDR3 is 14 residues. Here the CDR3 DNA reads TGTGCCAGCAGTGACAGGGTTGTTTCCTACGAGCAGTACTTC. This translates into CASSDRVVSYEQYF.

The chain carries TRBV18 and TRBJ2-2, with D possibly being TRBD1 (6 bases). V dropped 0 bases and J dropped 7 bases, with 9 bases sitting between them. The CDR3 is made up of 14 amino acids. The germline gives CDR1 KGHSH, CDR2 LQKENI. CDR3 in DNA: TGTGCCAGCTCACCACCACAGGGTGTCGGGGAGCTGTTTTTT. Its protein is CASSPPQGVGELFF.

V is TRBV28 and J is TRBJ1-2; no definite D call. With 2 bases removed from V and 3 bases from J, the gap between germline ends came to 10 bases. The CDR3 is 14 amino acids. Germline V gene lookup returns CDR1 MDHEN and CDR2 SYDVKM. In nucleotides, the CDR3 is TGTGCCAGCAGTTTACGTGGTCGGTACTATGGCTACACCTTC. Residues: CASSLRGRYYGYTF.

CDR3: CASSIPGGIYNEQFF. The CDR3 coding sequence is TGTGCCAGTAGTATCCCGGGGGGGATCTACAATGAGCAGTTCTTC. The chain recombines TRBV19 with TRBJ2-1, with TRBD2 matching 8 bases. With V trimmed by 3 bases and J by 3 bases, 4 bases remained unmatched. CDR1 and CDR2 from the germline V gene are LNHDA and SQIVND (reference sequence). The CDR3 has 15 amino acids. The full variable domain, completed using reference TRBV19 and TRBJ2-1, is DGGITQSPKYLFRKEGQNVTLSCEQNLNHDAMYWYRQDPGQGLRLIYYSQIVNDFQKGDIAEGYSVSREKKESFPLTVTSAQKNPTAFYLCASSIPGGIYNEQFFGPGTRLTVL.

This sequence joins TRBV11-2 and TRBJ2-2, with unresolved D. From germline, CDR1 is SGHAT and CDR2 FQNNGV. The CDR3 contains 14 residues. Trimming stripped 1 base from V and 7 bases from J, with 10 bases between. CDR3 sequence reads: CASSLAQNYGELFF. In DNA, the CDR3 is TGTGCCAGCAGCTTAGCCCAGAACTACGGGGAGCTGTTTTTT.

V usage is TRBV7-9 and J usage is TRBJ1-4, with D possibly being TRBD1 (5 bases). CDR1 SEHNR and CDR2 FQNEAQ come from the germline V gene (reference sequence). With 5 bases removed from V and 7 bases from J, the gap between germline ends came to 11 bases. The length of the CDR3 is 13 residues. The CDR3 coding sequence is TGTGCCAGCAGCCCGACAGAAGTTGAAAAACTGTTTTTT. Its translation: CASSPTEVEKLFF.

The chain couples TRBV28 to TRBJ2-2; D possibly corresponds to TRBD2 (6 bases). Germline V gene data show CDR1 as MDHEN and CDR2 as SYDVKM. CDR3 length: 16 residues. Trimming removed 2 bases at V and 0 bases at J, with 10 bases between. The DNA of the CDR3 is TGTGCCAGCAGTTTAATACGGGACTCGAACACCGGGGAGCTGTTTTTT. Its protein product is CASSLIRDSNTGELFF.

The chain is built from TRBV4-1 and TRBJ2-1; tentative D call: TRBD2 (7 bases). Trimming left V 4 bases short and J 4 bases short, with 14 bases between. The germline V gene has CDR1 MGHRA and CDR2 YSYEKL. CDR3 size: 15 residues. The CDR3 region is CASSRGGGWYNEQFF. CDR3 sequence (DNA): TGCGCCAGCAGCCGGGGCGGGGGCTGGTACAATGAGCAGTTCTTC.

The rearrangement links TRBV28 to TRBJ2-1; TRBD2 matches at 13 bases. The CDR3 has 14 residues. V lost 5 bases, J lost 14 bases, and 9 bases stayed unmatched. Germline values: CDR1 MDHEN, CDR2 SYDVKM. The CDR3 spells CASSPWTSGSREFF. CDR3 in DNA: TGTGCCAGCAGTCCCTGGACTAGCGGGAGCAGGGAGTTCTTC.

CDR3 coding DNA: TGTGCCAGCAGGGCGGGTGCCGAACCCTACAATGAGCAGTTCTTC. This codes for CASRAGAEPYNEQFF. The genes are TRBV27 and TRBJ2-1; maybe TRBD2 (5 bases). The CDR3 is 15 residues long. CDR1 is MNHEY and CDR2 is SMNVEV in the germline V gene (reference sequence). V lost 6 bases and J 2 bases, leaving 14 bases between the germline ends.